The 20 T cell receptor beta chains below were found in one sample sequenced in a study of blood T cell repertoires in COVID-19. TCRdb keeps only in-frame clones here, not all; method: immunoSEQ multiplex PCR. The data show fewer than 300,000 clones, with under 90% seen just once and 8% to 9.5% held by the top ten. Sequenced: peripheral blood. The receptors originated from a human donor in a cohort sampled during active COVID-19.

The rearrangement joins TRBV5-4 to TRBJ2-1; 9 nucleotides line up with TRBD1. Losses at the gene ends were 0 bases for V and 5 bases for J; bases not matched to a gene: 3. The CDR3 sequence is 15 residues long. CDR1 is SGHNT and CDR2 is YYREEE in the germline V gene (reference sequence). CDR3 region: CASSLAGQGNNEQFF. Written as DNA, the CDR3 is TGTGCCAGCAGCTTGGCGGGACAGGGTAACAATGAGCAGTTCTTC.

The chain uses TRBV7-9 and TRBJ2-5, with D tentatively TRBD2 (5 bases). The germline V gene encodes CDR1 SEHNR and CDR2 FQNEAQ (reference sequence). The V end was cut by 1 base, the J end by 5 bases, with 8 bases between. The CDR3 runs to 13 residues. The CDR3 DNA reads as TGTGCCAGCAGCTTAGAAGGCGGGGAGACCCAGTACTTC. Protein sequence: CASSLEGGETQYF.

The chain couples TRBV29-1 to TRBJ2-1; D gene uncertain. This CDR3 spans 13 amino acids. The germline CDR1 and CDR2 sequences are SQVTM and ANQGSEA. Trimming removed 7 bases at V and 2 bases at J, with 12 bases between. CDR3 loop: CSATGEAYNEQFF. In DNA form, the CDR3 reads TGCAGCGCGACCGGAGAAGCCTACAATGAGCAGTTCTTC.

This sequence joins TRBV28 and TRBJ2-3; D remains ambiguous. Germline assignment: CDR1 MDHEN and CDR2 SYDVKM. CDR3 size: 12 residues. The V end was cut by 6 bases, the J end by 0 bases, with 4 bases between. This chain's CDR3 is CASSTSTDTQYF. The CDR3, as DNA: TGTGCCAGCAGCACTAGCACAGATACGCAGTATTTT.

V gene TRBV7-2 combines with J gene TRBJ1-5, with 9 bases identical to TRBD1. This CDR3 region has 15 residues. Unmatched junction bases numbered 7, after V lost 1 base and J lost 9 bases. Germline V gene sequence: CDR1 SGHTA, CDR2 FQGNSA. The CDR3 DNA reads TGTGCCAGCAGCTTAGAGGGACAGGGTGTGTGGCCCCAGCATTTT. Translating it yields CASSLEGQGVWPQHF.

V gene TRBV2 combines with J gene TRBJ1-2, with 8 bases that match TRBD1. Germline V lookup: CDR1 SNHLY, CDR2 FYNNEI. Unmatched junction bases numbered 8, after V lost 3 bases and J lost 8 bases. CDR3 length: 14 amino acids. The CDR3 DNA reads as TGTGCCAGCAGTGAGGGTCAGGGGGCTCACGGCTACACCTTC. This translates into CASSEGQGAHGYTF.

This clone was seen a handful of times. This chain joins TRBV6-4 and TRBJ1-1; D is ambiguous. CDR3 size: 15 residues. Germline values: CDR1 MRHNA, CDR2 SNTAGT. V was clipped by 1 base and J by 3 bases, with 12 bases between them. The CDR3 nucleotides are TGTGCCAGCAGTGACTACGACGAGGGTGACACTGAAGCTTTCTTT. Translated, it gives CASSDYDEGDTEAFF.

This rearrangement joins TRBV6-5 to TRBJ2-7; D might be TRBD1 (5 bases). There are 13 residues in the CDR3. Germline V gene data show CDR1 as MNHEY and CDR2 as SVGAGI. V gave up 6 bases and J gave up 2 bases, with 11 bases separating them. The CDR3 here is CASSIDSAYEQYF. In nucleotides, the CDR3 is TGTGCCAGCAGCATCGACAGTGCCTACGAGCAGTACTTC.

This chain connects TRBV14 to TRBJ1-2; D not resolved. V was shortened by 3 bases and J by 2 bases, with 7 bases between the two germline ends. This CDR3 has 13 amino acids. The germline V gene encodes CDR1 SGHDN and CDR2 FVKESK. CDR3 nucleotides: TGTGCCAGCAGCCACACAAACAACTATGGCTACACCTTC. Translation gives CASSHTNNYGYTF.

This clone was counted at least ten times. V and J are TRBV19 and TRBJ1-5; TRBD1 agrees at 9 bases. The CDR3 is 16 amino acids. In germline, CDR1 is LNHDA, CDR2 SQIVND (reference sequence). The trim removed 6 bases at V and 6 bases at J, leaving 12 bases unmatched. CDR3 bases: TGTGCCAGTAGCACCCCGGACAGGGGATGGTCTCAGCCCCAGCATTTT. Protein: CASSTPDRGWSQPQHF. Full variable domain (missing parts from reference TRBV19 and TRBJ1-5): DGGITQSPKYLFRKEGQNVTLSCEQNLNHDAMYWYRQDPGQGLRLIYYSQIVNDFQKGDIAEGYSVSREKKESFPLTVTSAQKNPTAFYLCASSTPDRGWSQPQHFGDGTRLSIL.

The CDR3 spells CSAGGDMNTEAFF. Written as DNA, the CDR3 is TGCAGCGCCGGGGGGGACATGAACACTGAAGCTTTCTTT. The chain couples TRBV29-1 to TRBJ1-1; TRBD1 is a possible D gene (6 bases). The CDR3 runs to 13 residues. Germline lookup yields CDR1 SQVTM and CDR2 ANQGSEA. Between the trimmed V and J ends, which lost 7 bases and 0 bases, there was a span of 12 bases.

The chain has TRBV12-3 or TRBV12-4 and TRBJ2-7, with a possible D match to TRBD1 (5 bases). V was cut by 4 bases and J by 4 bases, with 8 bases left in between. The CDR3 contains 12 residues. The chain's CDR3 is CASSSGFYEQYF. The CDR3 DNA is TGTGCCAGCAGTTCAGGGTTTTACGAGCAGTACTTC.

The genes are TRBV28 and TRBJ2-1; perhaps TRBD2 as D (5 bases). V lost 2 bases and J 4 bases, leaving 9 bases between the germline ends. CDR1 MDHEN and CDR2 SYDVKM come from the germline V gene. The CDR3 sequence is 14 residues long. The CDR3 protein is CASSLNPGYNEQFF. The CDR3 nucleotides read TGTGCCAGCAGTTTAAATCCGGGGTACAATGAGCAGTTCTTC.

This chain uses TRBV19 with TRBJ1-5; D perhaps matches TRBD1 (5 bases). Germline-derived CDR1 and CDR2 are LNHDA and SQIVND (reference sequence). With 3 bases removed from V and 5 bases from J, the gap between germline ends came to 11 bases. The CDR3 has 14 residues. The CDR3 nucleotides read TGTGCCAGTAGTATTAGGAGGGGTGATCAGCCCCAGCATTTT. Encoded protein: CASSIRRGDQPQHF.

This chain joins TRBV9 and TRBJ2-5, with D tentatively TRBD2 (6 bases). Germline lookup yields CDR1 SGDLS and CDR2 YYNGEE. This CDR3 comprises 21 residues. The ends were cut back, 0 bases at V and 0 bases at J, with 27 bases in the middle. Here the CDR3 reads CASSVGLGGVFSLGDQETQYF. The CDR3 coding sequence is TGTGCCAGCAGCGTAGGACTAGGAGGGGTTTTTAGTTTGGGGGACCAAGAGACCCAGTACTTC. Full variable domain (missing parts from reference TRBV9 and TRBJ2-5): DSGVTQTPKHLITATGQRVTLRCSPRSGDLSVYWYQQSLDQGLQFLIQYYNGEERAKGNILERFSAQQFPDLHSELNLSSLELGDSALYFCASSVGLGGVFSLGDQETQYFGPGTRLLVL.

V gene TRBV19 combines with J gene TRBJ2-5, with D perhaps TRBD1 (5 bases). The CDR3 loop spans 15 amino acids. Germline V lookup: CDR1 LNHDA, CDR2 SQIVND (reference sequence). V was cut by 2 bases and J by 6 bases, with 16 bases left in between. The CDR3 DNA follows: TGTGCCAGTAGTATAACCCGTGACAGTCTGAAGACCCAGTACTTC. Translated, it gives CASSITRDSLKTQYF.

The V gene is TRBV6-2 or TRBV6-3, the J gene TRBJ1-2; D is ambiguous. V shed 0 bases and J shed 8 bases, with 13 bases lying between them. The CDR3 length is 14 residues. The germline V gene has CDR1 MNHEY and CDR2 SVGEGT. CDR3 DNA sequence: TGTGCCAGCAGTTACTCGACGGCAGGTGGCGGCTACACCTTC. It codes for CASSYSTAGGGYTF.

In nucleotides, the CDR3 is TGTGCCAGCTCGGACAGGGGAGAAAATTCACCCCTCCACTTT. Amino acids: CASSDRGENSPLHF. The chain combines TRBV21-1 with TRBJ1-6; the tabulated D call, TRBD1, remains unverified against the DNA. TRBV21-1 is a documented pseudogene. CDR3 size: 14 residues.

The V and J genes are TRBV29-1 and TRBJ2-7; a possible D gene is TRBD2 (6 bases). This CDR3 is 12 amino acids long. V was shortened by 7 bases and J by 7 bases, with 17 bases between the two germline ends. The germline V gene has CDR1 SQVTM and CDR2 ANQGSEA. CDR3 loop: CSAGLQASEQYF. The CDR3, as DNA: TGCAGCGCAGGACTACAAGCCTCAGAGCAGTACTTC.

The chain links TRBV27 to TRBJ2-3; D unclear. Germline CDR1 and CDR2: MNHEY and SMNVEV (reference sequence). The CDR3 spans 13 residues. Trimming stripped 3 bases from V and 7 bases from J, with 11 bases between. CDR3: CASSLTFRYTQYF. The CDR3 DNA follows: TGTGCCAGCAGTTTGACCTTCAGGTATACGCAGTATTTT.